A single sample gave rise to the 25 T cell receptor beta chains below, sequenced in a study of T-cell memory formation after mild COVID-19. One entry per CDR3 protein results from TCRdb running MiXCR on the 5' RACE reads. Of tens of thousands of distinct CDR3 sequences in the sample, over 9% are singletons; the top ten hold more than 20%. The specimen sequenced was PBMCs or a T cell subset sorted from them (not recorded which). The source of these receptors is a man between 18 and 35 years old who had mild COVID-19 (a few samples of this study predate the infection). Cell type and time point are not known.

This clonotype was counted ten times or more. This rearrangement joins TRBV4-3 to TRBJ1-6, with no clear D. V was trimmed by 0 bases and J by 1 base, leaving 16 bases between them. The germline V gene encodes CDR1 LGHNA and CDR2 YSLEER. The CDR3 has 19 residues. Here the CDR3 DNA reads TGCGCCAGCAGCCAAGATACTCCAACACCAGGATCCTATAATTCACCCCTCCACTTT. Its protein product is CASSQDTPTPGSYNSPLHF.

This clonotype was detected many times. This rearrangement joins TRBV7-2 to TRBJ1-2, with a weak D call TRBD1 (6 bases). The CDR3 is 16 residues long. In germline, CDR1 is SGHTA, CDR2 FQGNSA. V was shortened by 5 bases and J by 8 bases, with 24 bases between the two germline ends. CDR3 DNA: TGTGCCAGCAGCCCCAATACCCAGGGGCCGGCTTGGGGCTACACCTTC. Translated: CASSPNTQGPAWGYTF.

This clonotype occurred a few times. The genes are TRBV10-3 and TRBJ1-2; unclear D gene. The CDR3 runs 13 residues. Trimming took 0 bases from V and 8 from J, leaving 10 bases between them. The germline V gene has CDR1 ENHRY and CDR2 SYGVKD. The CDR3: CAISESNRDGYTF. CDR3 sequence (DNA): TGTGCCATCAGTGAGTCGAACCGTGACGGCTACACCTTC.

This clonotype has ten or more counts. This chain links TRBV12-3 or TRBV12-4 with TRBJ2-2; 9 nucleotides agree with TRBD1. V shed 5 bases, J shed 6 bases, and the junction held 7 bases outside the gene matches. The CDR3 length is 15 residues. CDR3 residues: CASSLLTGGSGELFF. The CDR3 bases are TGTGCCAGCAGTCTGTTGACAGGGGGATCCGGGGAGCTGTTTTTT.

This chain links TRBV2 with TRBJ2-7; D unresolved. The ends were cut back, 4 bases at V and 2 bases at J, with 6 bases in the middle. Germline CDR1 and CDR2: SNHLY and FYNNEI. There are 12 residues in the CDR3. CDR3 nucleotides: TGTGCCAGCAGTGTGAAGGCCTACGAGCAGTACTTC. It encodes CASSVKAYEQYF.

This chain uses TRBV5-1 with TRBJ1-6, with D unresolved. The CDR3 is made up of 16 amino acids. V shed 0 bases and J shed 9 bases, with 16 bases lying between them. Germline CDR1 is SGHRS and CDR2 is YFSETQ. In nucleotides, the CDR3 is TGCGCCAGCAGCTTGGCCGTCGCAGGCGATGGTTCACCCCTCCACTTT. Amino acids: CASSLAVAGDGSPLHF.

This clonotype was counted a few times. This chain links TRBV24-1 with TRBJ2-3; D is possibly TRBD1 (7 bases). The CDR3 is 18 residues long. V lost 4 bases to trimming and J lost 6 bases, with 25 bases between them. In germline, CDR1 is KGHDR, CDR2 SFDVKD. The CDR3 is CATSDRGTDTQGADTQYF. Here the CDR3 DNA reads TGTGCCACCAGTGACCGCGGGACAGACACCCAGGGAGCGGATACGCAGTATTTT.

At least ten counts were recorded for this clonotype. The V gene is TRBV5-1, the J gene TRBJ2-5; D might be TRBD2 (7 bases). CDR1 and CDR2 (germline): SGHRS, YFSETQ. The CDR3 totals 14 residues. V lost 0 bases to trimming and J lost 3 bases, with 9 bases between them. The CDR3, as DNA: TGCGCCAGCAGCTTGGGGGGGGGCGAAGAGACCCAGTACTTC. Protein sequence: CASSLGGGEETQYF.

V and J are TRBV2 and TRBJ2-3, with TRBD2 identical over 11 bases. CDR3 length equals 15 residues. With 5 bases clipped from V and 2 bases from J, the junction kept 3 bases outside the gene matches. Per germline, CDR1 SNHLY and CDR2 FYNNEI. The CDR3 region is CASSRLAGPTDTQYF. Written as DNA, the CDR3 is TGTGCCAGCAGTCGACTAGCGGGGCCCACAGATACGCAGTATTTT.

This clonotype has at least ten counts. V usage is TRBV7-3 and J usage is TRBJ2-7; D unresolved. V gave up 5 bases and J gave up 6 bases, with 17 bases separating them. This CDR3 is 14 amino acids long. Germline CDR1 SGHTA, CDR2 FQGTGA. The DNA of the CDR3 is TGTGCCAGCAGCCGTTATACGAAATCGGTCGAGCAGTACTTC. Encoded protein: CASSRYTKSVEQYF.

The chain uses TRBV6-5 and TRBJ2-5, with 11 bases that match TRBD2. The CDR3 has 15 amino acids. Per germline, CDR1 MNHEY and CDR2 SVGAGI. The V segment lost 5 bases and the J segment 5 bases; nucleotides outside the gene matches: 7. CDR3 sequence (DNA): TGTGCCAGCAGTCCCATTACTAGCGGGGGTGAGACCCAGTACTTC. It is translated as CASSPITSGGETQYF.

This CDR3 is CASSARTGTGDQPQHF. CDR3 DNA: TGTGCCAGCAGCGCTCGAACCGGGACAGGCGATCAGCCCCAGCATTTT. The chain combines TRBV7-2 with TRBJ1-5, with 8 bases lining up with TRBD1. With 5 bases clipped from V and 5 bases from J, the junction kept 11 bases outside the gene matches. From germline, CDR1 is SGHTA and CDR2 FQGNSA. This CDR3 contains 16 residues. Full variable domain (remainder filled in from reference TRBV7-2 and TRBJ1-5): GAGVSQSPSNKVTEKGKDVELRCDPISGHTALYWYRQSLGQGLEFLIYFQGNSAPDKSGLPSDRFSAERTGGSVSTLTIQRTQQEDSAVYLCASSARTGTGDQPQHFGDGTRLSIL.

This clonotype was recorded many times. The CDR3 region has the DNA TGCAGTGCTAGAGCGGGGGGTTACGAGCAGTACTTC. This codes for CSARAGGYEQYF. The chain couples TRBV20-1 to TRBJ2-7; TRBD2 matches at 7 bases. Germline V gene data show CDR1 as DFQATT and CDR2 as SNEGSKA (reference sequence). The CDR3 totals 12 residues. J gave up 4 bases and V 1 base, and 1 base lay outside the gene matches.

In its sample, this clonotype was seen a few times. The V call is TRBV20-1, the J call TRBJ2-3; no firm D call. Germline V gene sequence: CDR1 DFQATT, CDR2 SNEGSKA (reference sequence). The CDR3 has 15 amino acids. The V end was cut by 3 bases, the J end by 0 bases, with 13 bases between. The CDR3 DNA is TGCAGTGCTAGCAACTCCGCAAAGAGCACAGATACGCAGTATTTT. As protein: CSASNSAKSTDTQYF.

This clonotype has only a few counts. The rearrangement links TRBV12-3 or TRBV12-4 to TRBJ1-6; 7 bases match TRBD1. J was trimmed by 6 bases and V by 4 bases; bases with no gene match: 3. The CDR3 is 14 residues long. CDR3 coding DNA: TGTGCCAGCAGTTATACAGGGGCTAATTCACCCCTCCACTTT. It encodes CASSYTGANSPLHF.

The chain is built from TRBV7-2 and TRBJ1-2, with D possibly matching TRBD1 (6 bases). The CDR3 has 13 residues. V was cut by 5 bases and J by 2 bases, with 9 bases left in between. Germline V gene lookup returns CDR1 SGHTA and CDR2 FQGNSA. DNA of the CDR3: TGTGCCAGCAGCCCGGGACAAAACTATGGCTACACCTTC. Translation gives CASSPGQNYGYTF.

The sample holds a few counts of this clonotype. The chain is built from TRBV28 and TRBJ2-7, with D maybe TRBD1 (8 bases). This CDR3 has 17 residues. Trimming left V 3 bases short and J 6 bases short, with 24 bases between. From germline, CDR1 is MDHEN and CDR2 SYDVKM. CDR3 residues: CASSFIRRQGTKGEQYV. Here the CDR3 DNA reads TGTGCCAGCAGTTTTATCCGTAGACAGGGGACTAAAGGCGAGCAGTACGTC.

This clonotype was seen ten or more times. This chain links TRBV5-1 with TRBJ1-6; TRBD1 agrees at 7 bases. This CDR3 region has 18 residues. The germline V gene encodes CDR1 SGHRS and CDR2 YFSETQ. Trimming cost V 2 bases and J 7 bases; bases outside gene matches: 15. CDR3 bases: TGCGCCAGCAGCTTTACCGGTGGAGGGGGCGCGGGGAATTCACCCCTCCACTTT. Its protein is CASSFTGGGGAGNSPLHF. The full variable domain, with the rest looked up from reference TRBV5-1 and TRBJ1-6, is KAGVTQTPRYLIKTRGQQVTLSCSPISGHRSVSWYQQTPGQGLQFLFEYFSETQRNKGNFPGRFSGRQFSNSRSEMNVSTLELGDSALYLCASSFTGGGGAGNSPLHFGNGTRLTVT.

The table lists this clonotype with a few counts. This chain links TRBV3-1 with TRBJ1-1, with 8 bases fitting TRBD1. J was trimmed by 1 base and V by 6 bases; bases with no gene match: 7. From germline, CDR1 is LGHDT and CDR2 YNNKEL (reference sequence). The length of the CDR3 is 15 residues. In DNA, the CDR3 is TGTGCCAGCAGTCTCGGACAGGGCCCGAACACTGAAGCTTTCTTT. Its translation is CASSLGQGPNTEAFF.

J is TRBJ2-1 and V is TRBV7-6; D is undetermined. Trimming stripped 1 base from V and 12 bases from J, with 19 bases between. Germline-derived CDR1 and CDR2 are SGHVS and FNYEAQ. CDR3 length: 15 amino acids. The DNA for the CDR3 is TGTGCCAGCAGCTTAGGTGGGCCCGCGGTTAGTGCGCAGTTCTTC. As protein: CASSLGGPAVSAQFF.

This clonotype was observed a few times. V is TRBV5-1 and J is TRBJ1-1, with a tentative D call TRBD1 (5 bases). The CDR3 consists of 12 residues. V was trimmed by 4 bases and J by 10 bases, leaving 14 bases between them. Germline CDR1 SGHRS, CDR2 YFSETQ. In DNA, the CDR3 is TGCGCCAGCAGCAGGGACTCCGGGGTAGCTTTCTTT. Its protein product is CASSRDSGVAFF.

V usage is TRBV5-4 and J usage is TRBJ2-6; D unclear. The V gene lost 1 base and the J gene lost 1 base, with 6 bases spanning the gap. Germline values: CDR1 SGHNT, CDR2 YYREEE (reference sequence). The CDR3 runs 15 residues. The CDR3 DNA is TGTGCCAGCAGCTTGCCAGGTTCTGGGGCCAACGTCCTGACTTTC. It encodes CASSLPGSGANVLTF.

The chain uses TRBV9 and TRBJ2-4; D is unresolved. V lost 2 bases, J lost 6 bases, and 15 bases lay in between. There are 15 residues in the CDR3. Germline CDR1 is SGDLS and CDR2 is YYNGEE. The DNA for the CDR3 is TGTGCCAGCAGCGTGGATCTGACCACTCCAAACATTCAGTACTTC. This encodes CASSVDLTTPNIQYF.

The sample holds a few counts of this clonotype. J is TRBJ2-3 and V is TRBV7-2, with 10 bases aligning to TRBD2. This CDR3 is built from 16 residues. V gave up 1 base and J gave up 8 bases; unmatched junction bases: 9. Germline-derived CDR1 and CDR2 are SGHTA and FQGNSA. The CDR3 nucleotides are TGTGCCAGCAGCTTAGGAAGTAGCGGGGGGTTAGTTACGCAGTATTTT. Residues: CASSLGSSGGLVTQYF.

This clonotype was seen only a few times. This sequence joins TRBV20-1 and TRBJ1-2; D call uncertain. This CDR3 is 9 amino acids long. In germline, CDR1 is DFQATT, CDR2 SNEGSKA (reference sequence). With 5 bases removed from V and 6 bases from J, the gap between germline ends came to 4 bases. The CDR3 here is CSAHDGYTF. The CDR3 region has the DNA TGCAGTGCTCACGATGGCTACACCTTC.